This T cell receptor beta chain was captured in a study of CD8 T cells in Susac syndrome. TEMRA cells were FACS-enriched, unlike CD8+ and CD4+ T cells, which were negatively isolated. In germline, CDR1 is DFQATT, CDR2 SNEGSKA (reference sequence). Between the trimmed V and J ends, which lost 7 bases and 5 bases, there was a span of 12 bases. The CDR3 totals 12 residues. Random-hexamer reverse transcription was applied to about 0.45 to 1 ug RNA. An immunoSEQ multiplex PCR amplified TCR beta CDR3 over 54 Vbeta and 13 Jbeta. TCRdb itself ran the immunoSEQ multiplex PCR reads through MiXCR, one entry per CDR3 protein. Of about 400,000 distinct CDR3 sequences listed, 75% to 90% are singletons.

The sample consisted of CD8+ T cells from PBMCs. This TCR was recovered from a human donor with multiple sclerosis. The genes are TRBV20-1 and TRBJ2-1; possible D gene TRBD2, 6 bases. The CDR3 here is CSVEVADNEQFF. The CDR3 coding sequence is TGCAGTGTAGAAGTAGCGGACAATGAGCAGTTCTTC.